The 21 T cell receptor beta chains in this list originate from one sample, sequenced in a study of CD8 T cells in ankylosing spondylitis. Each CDR3 protein gets one entry after TCRdb re-called the 5' RACE reads with MiXCR. The sample has about 250,000 distinct CDR3 sequences; about 30% are singletons. Sequenced input: blood, either unsorted or a sorted T cell fraction (not recorded which). These receptors were taken from a male donor with ankylosing spondylitis or in good health (not recorded which).

The chain recombines TRBV28 with TRBJ2-3, with D perhaps TRBD1 (6 bases). The CDR3 is made up of 16 amino acids. V was pared by 5 bases and J by 5 bases, with 20 bases between. Germline CDR1 reads MDHEN; CDR2 reads SYDVKM. The CDR3 region is CASSEHRAWTKDTQYF. CDR3 nucleotide sequence: TGTGCCAGCAGTGAGCACAGGGCATGGACGAAAGATACGCAGTATTTT.

The chain is built from TRBV12-3 or TRBV12-4 and TRBJ2-7; unclear D gene. CDR3 size: 13 residues. V was pared by 5 bases and J by 1 base, with 9 bases between. Here the CDR3 reads CASSQHGSYEQYF. In DNA form, the CDR3 reads TGTGCCAGCAGTCAGCACGGATCCTACGAGCAGTACTTC.

This clonotype was found a few times. CDR3 bases: TGTGCCTGGAGTGCGGGGGACCCTACTAACTATGGCTACACCTTC. Translation: CAWSAGDPTNYGYTF. The chain has TRBV30 and TRBJ1-2, with D possibly TRBD1 on 5 matching bases. CDR1 and CDR2 (germline): GTSNPN, SVGIG (reference sequence). The CDR3 sequence is 15 residues long. V lost 1 base to trimming and J lost 0 bases, with 12 bases between them.

The chain joins TRBV29-1 to TRBJ2-5; weak D call: TRBD2 (6 bases). With 4 bases removed from V and 5 bases from J, the gap between germline ends came to 14 bases. This CDR3 region has 13 residues. Germline CDR1 is SQVTM and CDR2 is ANQGSEA. The CDR3 is CSVGRDLSETQYF. In DNA form, the CDR3 reads TGCAGCGTTGGGAGGGATTTGAGCGAGACCCAGTACTTC.

This clonotype turned up a few times. V and J are TRBV20-1 and TRBJ1-5; D might be TRBD1 (6 bases). The CDR3 spans 16 residues. The V and J ends lost 7 bases and 0 bases respectively, with 19 bases between them. Germline V lookup: CDR1 DFQATT, CDR2 SNEGSKA (reference sequence). The DNA for the CDR3 is TGCAGTGGGCGGGACAAGGGGCTGAGTAGCAATCAGCCCCAGCATTTT. Residues: CSGRDKGLSSNQPQHF.

Only a few counts were recorded for this clonotype. V gene TRBV5-1 combines with J gene TRBJ1-2; 7 bases match TRBD1. The germline CDR1 and CDR2 sequences are SGHRS and YFSETQ. V lost 5 bases to trimming and J lost 3 bases; unmatched junction nucleotides: 7. The CDR3 length is 14 residues. The CDR3: CASRADRVDYGYTF. The DNA for the CDR3 is TGCGCCAGCAGAGCCGACAGGGTGGACTATGGCTACACCTTC.

This clonotype was seen a handful of times. The chain uses TRBV20-1 and TRBJ1-5, with a possible D match to TRBD1 (5 bases). Germline V CDR1 and CDR2: DFQATT, SNEGSKA (reference sequence). The CDR3 has 15 amino acids. V lost 0 bases, J lost 6 bases, and 15 bases lay in between. CDR3 nucleotides: TGCAGTGCTAGAGATCCCACAGTCCAGGGTCAGCCCCAGCATTTT. It is translated as CSARDPTVQGQPQHF.

The CDR3 coding sequence is TGTGCCAGCAGCAGACCGGGTCCCTCCCTGGACGAGCAGTACTTC. Protein: CASSRPGPSLDEQYF. The chain uses TRBV21-1 and TRBJ2-7; TRBD2 was called by the table and not checked on the DNA. TRBV21-1 is recorded as a pseudogene. This CDR3 has 15 residues.

This clonotype occurred a few times. This sequence joins TRBV20-1 and TRBJ2-7, with 8 nucleotides matching TRBD1. CDR3 size: 13 residues. The germline V gene has CDR1 DFQATT and CDR2 SNEGSKA (reference sequence). V lost 6 bases, J lost 3 bases, and 7 bases stayed unmatched. CDR3 sequence: CSAVQGDHYEQYF. As DNA, the CDR3 is TGCAGTGCAGTACAGGGGGACCACTACGAGCAGTACTTC.

The sample holds a few counts of this clonotype. The chain has TRBV18 and TRBJ1-2; tentatively, D is TRBD1 (5 bases). The CDR3 loop spans 15 amino acids. Between the trimmed V and J ends, which lost 4 bases and 6 bases, there was a span of 18 bases. Germline assignment: CDR1 KGHSH and CDR2 LQKENI. The CDR3 DNA reads as TGTGCCAGCTCACAGGGGACGGCAGCTGAAAATGGCTACACCTTC. Translating gives CASSQGTAAENGYTF. The full variable domain, with the rest looked up from reference TRBV18 and TRBJ1-2, is NAGVMQNPRHLVRRRGQEARLRCSPMKGHSHVYWYRQLPEEGLKFMVYLQKENIIDESGMPKERFSAEFPKEGPSILRIQQVVRGDSAAYFCASSQGTAAENGYTFGSGTRLTVV.

The chain links TRBV20-1 to TRBJ1-2; TRBD1 matches at 8 bases. Germline V lookup: CDR1 DFQATT, CDR2 SNEGSKA (reference sequence). The CDR3 extends over 14 amino acids. The CDR3 DNA follows: TGCAGCGACTCCGGGACAGGAGCTAACTATGGCTACACCTTC. This sequence encodes CSDSGTGANYGYTF.

This clonotype was counted a single time. The genes are TRBV27 and TRBJ2-1; TRBD1 is a possible D gene (5 bases). The V end was cut by 5 bases, the J end by 5 bases, with 16 bases between. The germline V gene has CDR1 MNHEY and CDR2 SMNVEV (reference sequence). This CDR3 region has 15 residues. The CDR3 spells CASSPADLGHNEQFF. CDR3 coding DNA: TGTGCCAGCAGTCCCGCGGATTTGGGGCACAATGAGCAGTTCTTC.

This clonotype was seen only a few times. V is TRBV4-2 and J is TRBJ2-6, with D unclear. The CDR3 is 15 amino acids. Per germline, CDR1 LGHNA and CDR2 YNFKEQ. V was shortened by 1 base and J by 2 bases, with 6 bases between the two germline ends. CDR3 sequence (DNA): TGTGCCAGCAGCCAAGCTCCGGCTGGGGCCAACGTCCTGACTTTC. It is translated as CASSQAPAGANVLTF.

This clonotype was seen a handful of times. The chain carries TRBV12-3 or TRBV12-4 and TRBJ1-5; D might be TRBD1 (6 bases). The ends were cut back, 7 bases at V and 7 bases at J, with 14 bases in the middle. This CDR3 spans 13 amino acids. CDR3 sequence reads: CASNRGAGQPQHF. In nucleotides, the CDR3 is TGTGCCAGCAACCGGGGGGCAGGCCAGCCCCAGCATTTT.

This clonotype was counted between two and nine times. This chain connects TRBV12-3 or TRBV12-4 to TRBJ1-1; D not certain. The CDR3 spans 14 residues. V was cut by 4 bases and J by 4 bases, with 13 bases left in between. CDR3 sequence: CASSWAEAGTEAFF. The CDR3 region has the DNA TGTGCCAGCAGTTGGGCGGAGGCGGGCACTGAAGCTTTCTTT.

This clonotype was recorded once. The V gene is TRBV20-1, the J gene TRBJ1-1; TRBD1 agrees at 10 bases. CDR1 DFQATT and CDR2 SNEGSKA come from the germline V gene (reference sequence). The CDR3 totals 14 residues. Trimming took 2 bases from V and 4 from J; bases not matched to a gene: 4. The CDR3 region has the DNA TGCAGTGCTAGACACTGGGACAGGGGCACTGAAGCTTTCTTT. It yields the protein CSARHWDRGTEAFF.

The sample holds a few counts of this clonotype. The chain links TRBV12-3 or TRBV12-4 to TRBJ1-2; D might be TRBD1 (5 bases). Deletions cut 4 bases from V and 0 bases from J, with 9 bases between. CDR3 length: 14 residues. CDR3: CASSWGSANYGYTF. For the CDR3, the DNA is TGTGCCAGCAGTTGGGGGTCGGCTAACTATGGCTACACCTTC.

The chain joins TRBV20-1 to TRBJ2-2, with D tentatively TRBD2 (7 bases). The germline gives CDR1 DFQATT, CDR2 SNEGSKA (reference sequence). The CDR3 spans 18 residues. V shed 2 bases and J shed 6 bases, with 25 bases lying between them. The CDR3 protein is CSARTFREGSSGAGELFF. Written as DNA, the CDR3 is TGCAGTGCTAGAACTTTCAGGGAGGGGTCTTCAGGGGCCGGGGAGCTGTTTTTT.

This chain links TRBV7-2 with TRBJ1-6, with D perhaps matching TRBD1 (6 bases). V was clipped by 2 bases and J by 8 bases, with 13 bases between them. The CDR3 consists of 15 residues. Germline CDR1 SGHTA, CDR2 FQGNSA. The CDR3 bases are TGTGCCAGCAGCTTAAGTCAGGGGTTAGATTCACCCCTCCACTTT. Translated, it gives CASSLSQGLDSPLHF.

In regard to this clonotype: No DNA is shown, since the ends of the CDR3 on it are uncertain; the CDR3 is the one TCRdb lists. This chain uses TRBV27 with TRBJ2-1; the table gives TRBD1 as D, unverified against the DNA. 16 amino acids form the CDR3, both terminal residues included. CDR1 and CDR2 (germline): MNHEY, SMNVEV (reference sequence). CDR3 amino acids: CASRVGPGATYNEQFF.

The table lists this clonotype with a few counts. The chain carries TRBV20-1 and TRBJ2-3; TRBD1 agrees at 7 bases. The V gene end was trimmed by 3 bases and the J gene end by 4 bases; junction bases not matched to a gene: 7. Germline V gene sequence: CDR1 DFQATT, CDR2 SNEGSKA (reference sequence). This CDR3 is built from 14 residues. CDR3 amino acids: CSARVRGRADTQYF. DNA for the CDR3: TGCAGTGCTAGGGTGAGGGGGCGAGCAGATACGCAGTATTTT.